Listed below are T cell receptor beta chains from one sample, sequenced in a study of cytomegalovirus exposure and HLA in healthy donors. Assay used: immunoSEQ multiplex PCR; TCRdb lists only in-frame clones, some missing. The sample contains some 100,000 clones, approximately 74% of which appear only once. The sample consisted of PBMCs. The receptors derive from a woman aged 70-85 years in good health and CMV-seropositive. CDR3s include the opening cysteine and the closing phenylalanine or tryptophan. Fields, in order: clone size, J gene, V gene, D gene, CDR3 DNA, CDR3 protein. A D gene is named only where the DNA matches it firmly. Clone size is shown for a subset of rows, as once, few, many or a class of expanded clone.

clone size: -; J gene: TRBJ2-2; V gene: TRBV2; D gene: TRBD1; CDR3 DNA: TGTGCCAGCAGGGATCCCGCCCGGGACAGAGGGACCGGGGAGCTGTTTTTT; CDR3 protein: CASRDPARDRGTGELFF
clone size: -; J gene: TRBJ2-7; V gene: TRBV7-2; D gene: -; CDR3 DNA: TGTGCCAGCAGCTTAGCGGGCGGGTCGGGCTACGAGCAGTACTTC; CDR3 protein: CASSLAGGSGYEQYF
clone size: -; J gene: TRBJ1-1; V gene: TRBV28; D gene: TRBD1; CDR3 DNA: TGTGCCAGCATTCCATTGAGGGGGCGTTTCAACACTGAAGCTTTCTTT; CDR3 protein: CASIPLRGRFNTEAFF
clone size: -; J gene: TRBJ2-2; V gene: TRBV7-8; D gene: -; CDR3 DNA: TGTGCCAGCAGCTTAGGGCACACCGGGGAGCTGTTTTTT; CDR3 protein: CASSLGHTGELFF
clone size: -; J gene: TRBJ1-2; V gene: TRBV28; D gene: -; CDR3 DNA: TGTGCCAGCAGTTTATTTTCAGGGCCCAGGACGTTCGCCTTC; CDR3 protein: CASSLFSGPRTFAF
clone size: once; J gene: TRBJ2-7; V gene: TRBV5-1; D gene: TRBD1; CDR3 DNA: TGCGCCAGCATGAGGACAGGGGGAGTTTACGAGCAGTACTTC; CDR3 protein: CASMRTGGVYEQYF
clone size: -; J gene: TRBJ1-6; V gene: TRBV19; D gene: -; CDR3 DNA: TGTGCCAGTAGTATAGTAGGAGGGGATGGTTCACCCCTCCACTTT; CDR3 protein: CASSIVGGDGSPLHF
clone size: -; J gene: TRBJ2-1; V gene: TRBV5-1; D gene: -; CDR3 DNA: TGCGCCAGCAGCATACCGGACACGTACAATGAGCAGTTCTTC; CDR3 protein: CASSIPDTYNEQFF
clone size: -; J gene: TRBJ1-5; V gene: TRBV28; D gene: -; CDR3 DNA: TGTGCCAGCAGCGTAGATCAGCCCCAGCATTTT; CDR3 protein: CASSVDQPQHF
clone size: -; J gene: TRBJ1-5; V gene: TRBV7-9; D gene: TRBD1; CDR3 DNA: TGTGCCAGCAGCCTGACAGGGGATAATCAGCCCCAGCATTTT; CDR3 protein: CASSLTGDNQPQHF
clone size: -; J gene: TRBJ2-3; V gene: TRBV7-9; D gene: TRBD2; CDR3 DNA: TGTGCCAGCGGAGGACTAGCGGGGGATCTCACAGATACGCAGTATTTT; CDR3 protein: CASGGLAGDLTDTQYF
clone size: -; J gene: TRBJ2-1; V gene: TRBV11-3; D gene: TRBD2; CDR3 DNA: TGTGCCAGCAGCTTCCAGGGCGGGAGGGCGCAGTTCTTC; CDR3 protein: CASSFQGGRAQFF
clone size: -; J gene: TRBJ1-1; V gene: TRBV6-5; D gene: -; CDR3 DNA: TGTGCCAGCATCTCCCCAGGGTCTCCAAACACTGAAGCTTTCTTT; CDR3 protein: CASISPGSPNTEAFF
clone size: -; J gene: TRBJ1-5; V gene: TRBV15; D gene: TRBD1; CDR3 DNA: TGTGCCACCTCCCAGACGGGGACAGTGGATCAGCCCCAGCATTTT; CDR3 protein: CATSQTGTVDQPQHF
clone size: -; J gene: TRBJ2-3; V gene: TRBV10-3; D gene: TRBD1; CDR3 DNA: TGTGCCATCAGTGAAGGACAGGGTAGCACAGATACGCAGTATTTT; CDR3 protein: CAISEGQGSTDTQYF
clone size: -; J gene: TRBJ2-5; V gene: TRBV5-4; D gene: TRBD1; CDR3 DNA: TGTGCCAGCAGCTCAGCAACAGGGGGCTGGGAGACCCAGTACTTC; CDR3 protein: CASSSATGGWETQYF
clone size: few; J gene: TRBJ1-4; V gene: TRBV21-1; D gene: -; CDR3 DNA: TGTGCCAGCAGGCCCTTAGGACAGAGGGGGGAAAAACTGTTTTTT; CDR3 protein: CASRPLGQRGEKLFF
clone size: -; J gene: TRBJ2-1; V gene: TRBV19; D gene: TRBD2; CDR3 DNA: TGTGCCAGTAGTATAGATCGGAGTGGGGGGACCGGACTAGGCTTTTCCTACAATGAGCAGTTCTTC; CDR3 protein: CASSIDRSGGTGLGFSYNEQFF
clone size: -; J gene: TRBJ2-2; V gene: TRBV9; D gene: -; CDR3 DNA: TGTGCCAGCAGCGTAGATGGCGGGGCGAACACCGGGGAGCTGTTTTTT; CDR3 protein: CASSVDGGANTGELFF
clone size: -; J gene: TRBJ2-7; V gene: TRBV28; D gene: TRBD1; CDR3 DNA: TGTGCCAGCAGTTCCACAGGGGCCACCTACGAGCAGTACTTC; CDR3 protein: CASSSTGATYEQYF
clone size: -; J gene: TRBJ2-7; V gene: TRBV7-6; D gene: TRBD1; CDR3 DNA: TGTGCCAGCAGCAAAGTCACAGGGGGCATGTACGAGCAGTACTTC; CDR3 protein: CASSKVTGGMYEQYF
clone size: few; J gene: TRBJ2-3; V gene: TRBV29-1; D gene: -; CDR3 DNA: TGCAGCGGCAGGGGGGCGACAGATACGCAGTATTTT; CDR3 protein: CSGRGATDTQYF
clone size: few; J gene: TRBJ2-6; V gene: TRBV30; D gene: -; CDR3 DNA: TGTGCCTGGAGTGTACTCGGGGTTGGGGCCAACGTCCTGACTTTC; CDR3 protein: CAWSVLGVGANVLTF
clone size: -; J gene: TRBJ2-3; V gene: TRBV6-5; D gene: TRBD1; CDR3 DNA: TGTGCCAGCAGTTACTCGGGACAGGGAGGAGATACGCAGTATTTT; CDR3 protein: CASSYSGQGGDTQYF
clone size: -; J gene: TRBJ2-3; V gene: TRBV2; D gene: -; CDR3 DNA: TGTGCCAGCAGTCGCAGGGTTGGGTGGGCAGATACGCAGTATTTT; CDR3 protein: CASSRRVGWADTQYF
clone size: -; J gene: TRBJ1-5; V gene: TRBV28; D gene: TRBD1; CDR3 DNA: TGTGCCAGCCGGGGGGAGGGACAGGGGGCTCTTTATAGCAATCAGCCCCAGCATTTT; CDR3 protein: CASRGEGQGALYSNQPQHF
clone size: -; J gene: TRBJ2-5; V gene: TRBV13; D gene: -; CDR3 DNA: TGTGCCAGCAGCTTAGGATCTAGCCCGCAAGAGACCCAGTACTTC; CDR3 protein: CASSLGSSPQETQYF
clone size: -; J gene: TRBJ1-4; V gene: TRBV11-2; D gene: -; CDR3 DNA: TGTGCCAGCAGCCCTCACGCGGGAGCGTCAAATGAAAAACTGTTTTTT; CDR3 protein: CASSPHAGASNEKLFF
clone size: few; J gene: TRBJ1-4; V gene: TRBV4-2; D gene: TRBD1; CDR3 DNA: TGTGCCAGCAGCCGACCACAGGGGAAAAATGAAAAACTGTTTTTT; CDR3 protein: CASSRPQGKNEKLFF
clone size: -; J gene: TRBJ2-7; V gene: TRBV6-5; D gene: -; CDR3 DNA: TGTGCCAGCAGTTACTCCCAGGGGACCTACGAGCAGTACTTC; CDR3 protein: CASSYSQGTYEQYF
clone size: -; J gene: TRBJ2-1; V gene: TRBV11-1; D gene: TRBD1; CDR3 DNA: TGTGCCAGCAGCCCCCGGGACAGGGGTTCCTATGAGCAGTTCTTC; CDR3 protein: CASSPRDRGSYEQFF
clone size: few; J gene: TRBJ1-5; V gene: TRBV18; D gene: TRBD1; CDR3 DNA: TGTGCCAGCTCACCTGGACAGGGGTTTCAGCCCCAGCATTTT; CDR3 protein: CASSPGQGFQPQHF
clone size: -; J gene: TRBJ2-7; V gene: TRBV28; D gene: -; CDR3 DNA: TGTGCCAGCAGTCTGCGACAGGACTACGAGCAGTACTTC; CDR3 protein: CASSLRQDYEQYF
clone size: -; J gene: TRBJ2-2; V gene: TRBV29-1; D gene: -; CDR3 DNA: TGCAGCGTAGGGACTTCGAACACCGGGGAGCTGTTTTTT; CDR3 protein: CSVGTSNTGELFF
clone size: -; J gene: TRBJ2-3; V gene: TRBV28; D gene: -; CDR3 DNA: TGTGCCAGCAGTCCCCCGGGGTCAGATACGCAGTATTTT; CDR3 protein: CASSPPGSDTQYF
clone size: few; J gene: TRBJ1-4; V gene: TRBV25-1; D gene: -; CDR3 DNA: TGTGCCAGCAGTCCCCGGGCCGAGGGAAAACTGTTTTTT; CDR3 protein: CASSPRAEGKLFF
clone size: -; J gene: TRBJ2-3; V gene: TRBV28; D gene: TRBD2; CDR3 DNA: TGTGCCAGCAGCTTTTCTAGCGGGAGAGATACGCAGTATTTT; CDR3 protein: CASSFSSGRDTQYF
clone size: medium-sized; J gene: TRBJ2-6; V gene: TRBV4-2; D gene: TRBD1; CDR3 DNA: TGTGCCAGCAGCCAAGCTTGGGCCACTATGACAGGGCACGGGGCCAACGTCCTGACTTTC; CDR3 protein: CASSQAWATMTGHGANVLTF
clone size: -; J gene: TRBJ1-1; V gene: TRBV5-1; D gene: -; CDR3 DNA: TGCGCCAGCAGCTTGGTGGGAGGAGGATCGCGAAACACTGAAGCTTTCTTT; CDR3 protein: CASSLVGGGSRNTEAFF
clone size: -; J gene: TRBJ2-2; V gene: TRBV6-1; D gene: -; CDR3 DNA: TGTGCCAGCAGTGCAATAGCGAACACCGGGGAGCTGTTTTTT; CDR3 protein: CASSAIANTGELFF
clone size: few; J gene: TRBJ1-2; V gene: TRBV9; D gene: TRBD1; CDR3 DNA: TGTGCCAGCACCCGGGCAGGGGGCTATGGCTACACCTTC; CDR3 protein: CASTRAGGYGYTF
clone size: -; J gene: TRBJ1-1; V gene: TRBV7-8; D gene: TRBD1; CDR3 DNA: TGTGCCAGCAGCCCCGAGCCGACAGGGGTCCTCACTGAAGCTTTCTTT; CDR3 protein: CASSPEPTGVLTEAFF
clone size: -; J gene: TRBJ1-5; V gene: TRBV18; D gene: TRBD1; CDR3 DNA: TGTGCCAGCTCACCGGGACAGGGTCCTATAGCCCCCCAGCATTTT; CDR3 protein: CASSPGQGPIAPQHF
clone size: -; J gene: TRBJ2-7; V gene: TRBV4-2; D gene: -; CDR3 DNA: TGTGCCAGCAGCCAAGGACTGCTCAGCTCCTACGAGCAGTACTTC; CDR3 protein: CASSQGLLSSYEQYF
clone size: -; J gene: TRBJ2-7; V gene: TRBV4-2; D gene: TRBD2; CDR3 DNA: TGTGCCAGCAGCCTCGTGGGGGGGGACTACGAGCAGTACTTC; CDR3 protein: CASSLVGGDYEQYF
clone size: -; J gene: TRBJ1-3; V gene: TRBV7-6; D gene: -; CDR3 DNA: TGTGCCAGCAGCTTAGGTCCGGGAGGGGACTCTGGAAACACCATATATTTT; CDR3 protein: CASSLGPGGDSGNTIYF
clone size: -; J gene: TRBJ2-1; V gene: TRBV6-5; D gene: TRBD2; CDR3 DNA: TGTGCCAGCAGTTCACGGGCGGGGGGCTCCTACAATGAGCAGTTCTTC; CDR3 protein: CASSSRAGGSYNEQFF
clone size: once; J gene: TRBJ1-3; V gene: TRBV11-2; D gene: -; CDR3 DNA: TGTGCCAGCAGCTTAGGGGGCATTGGTGGAAACACCATATATTTT; CDR3 protein: CASSLGGIGGNTIYF
clone size: -; J gene: TRBJ2-1; V gene: TRBV2; D gene: -; CDR3 DNA: TGTGCCAGCAGTGTCCGGAAGAGGGACAATGAGCAGTTCTTC; CDR3 protein: CASSVRKRDNEQFF
clone size: -; J gene: TRBJ2-3; V gene: TRBV6-4; D gene: TRBD1; CDR3 DNA: TGTGCCAGCAGTGAGAACAGGGGGTACAGCACAGATACGCAGTATTTT; CDR3 protein: CASSENRGYSTDTQYF
clone size: -; J gene: TRBJ2-2; V gene: TRBV5-1; D gene: -; CDR3 DNA: TGCGCCAGCAGCTTGGTACAGGGTGTCGGCGGGGAGCTGTTTTTT; CDR3 protein: CASSLVQGVGGELFF
clone size: -; J gene: TRBJ2-1; V gene: TRBV10-2; D gene: TRBD1; CDR3 DNA: TGCGCCAGCAGGGAACAGGGGTCCACCTCCTACAATGAGCAGTTCTTC; CDR3 protein: CASREQGSTSYNEQFF
clone size: -; J gene: TRBJ2-1; V gene: TRBV6-6; D gene: -; CDR3 DNA: TGTGCCAGCAGTCCCAGGGACACCTTAAGCTACAATGAGCAGTTCTTC; CDR3 protein: CASSPRDTLSYNEQFF
clone size: -; J gene: TRBJ1-4; V gene: TRBV25-1; D gene: TRBD1; CDR3 DNA: TGTGCCAGCAGTGACCTAGGGGGCGCCGAAACTAATGAAAAACTGTTTTTT; CDR3 protein: CASSDLGGAETNEKLFF
clone size: few; J gene: TRBJ2-5; V gene: TRBV5-1; D gene: -; CDR3 DNA: TGCGCCAGCAGCTTGGACAGCAACCAAGAGACCCAGTACTTC; CDR3 protein: CASSLDSNQETQYF
clone size: -; J gene: TRBJ2-4; V gene: TRBV4-2; D gene: -; CDR3 DNA: TGTGCCAGCAGCCAAACACGAGGCAACGGGGCCAAAAACATTCAGTACTTC; CDR3 protein: CASSQTRGNGAKNIQYF
clone size: -; J gene: TRBJ2-7; V gene: TRBV7-6; D gene: -; CDR3 DNA: TGTGCCAGCAGCTTAGGTACGGGAGTGATAAACGAGCAGTACTTC; CDR3 protein: CASSLGTGVINEQYF
clone size: few; J gene: TRBJ1-2; V gene: TRBV7-2; D gene: TRBD1; CDR3 DNA: TGTGCCAGCAGCTCCACCAAGACAGGGGGCAACTATGGCTACACCTTC; CDR3 protein: CASSSTKTGGNYGYTF
clone size: -; J gene: TRBJ1-5; V gene: TRBV19; D gene: TRBD1; CDR3 DNA: TGTGCCAGTAGTATACCCACAGGGGGAGCCCAGCATTTT; CDR3 protein: CASSIPTGGAQHF